This TCR beta chain is drawn from a study of neurological immune-mediated disorders. Germline V CDR1 and CDR2: MNHNS, SASEGT. The length of the CDR3 is 13 residues. With V trimmed by 6 bases and J by 6 bases, 6 bases remained unmatched. This clonotype was seen repeatedly, ten times or more. TCRdb reprocessed the 5' RACE reads via MiXCR and lists one record per CDR3 protein. The table includes roughly 98,000 distinct CDR3 sequences, roughly 13% detected once. Time point here: longitudinal time-point 2. The V gene is TRBV6-1, the J gene TRBJ1-2; 8 bases line up with TRBD1. Sequencing was carried out using PBMCs. The receptor was isolated from a female donor with HTLV-1-associated myelopathy (HAM/TSP). CDR3 DNA sequence: TGTGCCAGCAGGCAGGACAGGGAGGATGGCTACACCTTC. Translated: CASRQDREDGYTF.